This T cell receptor (beta chain) derives from a study of blood T cell repertoires in COVID-19. As processed by the authors: Amplified reference gene primers provided the basis for estimating nucleated cell counts. The protocol was immunoSEQ multiplex PCR, while the TCRdb copy is restricted to in-frame clones and leaves out a portion. The V and J calls and the clone size are those of that table, but D and trimming were determined from the DNA. Among 40,000 to 50,000 clones, around nine tenths were seen once, and the ten largest hold 19%. The germline V and J ends were trimmed by 0 bases and 4 bases, with 19 bases remaining between them. CDR3 length: 18 amino acids. In germline, CDR1 is LGHNA, CDR2 YNFKEQ.

This chain joins TRBV4-2 and TRBJ2-1, with D perhaps TRBD1 (6 bases). Sample: peripheral blood. The clonotype comes from a man in his 70s with active COVID-19. CDR3 sequence (DNA): TGTGCCAGCAGCCAAGATCCCGCACGGCAGGGGTTTTACAATGAGCAGTTCTTC. This encodes CASSQDPARQGFYNEQFF.